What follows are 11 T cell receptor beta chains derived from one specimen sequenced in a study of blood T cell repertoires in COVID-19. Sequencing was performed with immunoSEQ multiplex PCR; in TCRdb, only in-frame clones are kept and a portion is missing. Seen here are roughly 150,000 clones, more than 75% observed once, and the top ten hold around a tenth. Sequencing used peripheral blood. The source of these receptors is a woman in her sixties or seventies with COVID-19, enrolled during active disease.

Written as DNA, the CDR3 is TGTGCCACCAGTGGAGGACAAACCTACGAGCAGTACTTC. Translation: CATSGGQTYEQYF. The chain couples TRBV24-1 to TRBJ2-7; a possible D gene is TRBD1 (5 bases). V was cut by 5 bases and J by 2 bases, with 9 bases left in between. The CDR3 covers 13 residues. The germline V gene encodes CDR1 KGHDR and CDR2 SFDVKD.

The DNA of the CDR3 is TGTGCCAGCAGTCTTGAGGGGGCAAGCAATCAGCCCCAGCATTTT. Protein sequence: CASSLEGASNQPQHF. This chain links TRBV6-5 with TRBJ1-5; 7 nucleotides align to TRBD1. The CDR3 is 15 amino acids. With 5 bases clipped from V and 1 base from J, the junction kept 5 bases outside the gene matches. CDR1 is MNHEY and CDR2 is SVGAGI in the germline V gene.

The CDR3 spells CASSIAPGGEDYGYTF. In nucleotides, the CDR3 is TGTGCCAGTAGTATAGCCCCCGGGGGAGAGGACTATGGCTACACCTTC. V and J are TRBV19 and TRBJ1-2; D is perhaps TRBD1 (5 bases). V lost 1 base, J lost 3 bases, and 15 bases lay in between. The CDR3 is 16 residues long. Germline V lookup: CDR1 LNHDA, CDR2 SQIVND (reference sequence).

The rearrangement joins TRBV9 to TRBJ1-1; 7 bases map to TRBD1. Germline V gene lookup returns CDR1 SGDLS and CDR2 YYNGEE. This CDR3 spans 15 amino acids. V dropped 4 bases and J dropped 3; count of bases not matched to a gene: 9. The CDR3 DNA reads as TGTGCCAGCAGCCCCAGGGGGATAGTGGACACTGAAGCTTTCTTT. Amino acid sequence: CASSPRGIVDTEAFF.

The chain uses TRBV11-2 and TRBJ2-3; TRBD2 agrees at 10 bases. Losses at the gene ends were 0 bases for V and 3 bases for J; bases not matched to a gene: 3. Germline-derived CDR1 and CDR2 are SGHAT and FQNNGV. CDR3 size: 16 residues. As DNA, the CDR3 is TGTGCCAGCAGCTTAGATAGGACTAGCGGTACAGATACGCAGTATTTT. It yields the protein CASSLDRTSGTDTQYF. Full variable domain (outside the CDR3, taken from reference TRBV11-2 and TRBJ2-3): EAGVAQSPRYKIIEKRQSVAFWCNPISGHATLYWYQQILGQGPKLLIQFQNNGVVDDSQLPKDRFSAERLKGVDSTLKIQPAKLEDSAVYLCASSLDRTSGTDTQYFGPGTRLTVL.

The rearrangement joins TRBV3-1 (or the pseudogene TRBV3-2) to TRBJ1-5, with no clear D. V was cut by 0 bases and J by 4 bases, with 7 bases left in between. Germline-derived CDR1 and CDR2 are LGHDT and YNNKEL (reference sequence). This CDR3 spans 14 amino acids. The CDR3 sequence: CASSQDVENQPQHF. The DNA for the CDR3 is TGTGCCAGCAGCCAAGATGTGGAGAATCAGCCCCAGCATTTT.

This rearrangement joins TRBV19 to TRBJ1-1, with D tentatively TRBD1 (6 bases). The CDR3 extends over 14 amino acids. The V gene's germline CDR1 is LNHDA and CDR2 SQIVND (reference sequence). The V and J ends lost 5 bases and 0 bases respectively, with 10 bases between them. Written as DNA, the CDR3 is TGTGCCAGTAGTCCAGGACAGATGAACACTGAAGCTTTCTTT. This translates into CASSPGQMNTEAFF.

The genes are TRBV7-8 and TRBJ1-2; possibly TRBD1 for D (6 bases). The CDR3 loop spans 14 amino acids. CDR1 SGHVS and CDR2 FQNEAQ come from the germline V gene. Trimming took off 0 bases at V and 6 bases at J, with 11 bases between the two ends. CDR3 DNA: TGTGCCAGCAGCTTAGCTCCATGGACAGATGGCTACACCTTC. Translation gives CASSLAPWTDGYTF.

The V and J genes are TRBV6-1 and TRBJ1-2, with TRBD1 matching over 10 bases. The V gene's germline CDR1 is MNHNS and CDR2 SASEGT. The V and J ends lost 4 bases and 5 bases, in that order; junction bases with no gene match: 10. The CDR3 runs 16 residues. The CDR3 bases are TGTGCCAGCAGTGTCGGACAGGGGGTTGGATCATATGGCTACACCTTC. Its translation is CASSVGQGVGSYGYTF.

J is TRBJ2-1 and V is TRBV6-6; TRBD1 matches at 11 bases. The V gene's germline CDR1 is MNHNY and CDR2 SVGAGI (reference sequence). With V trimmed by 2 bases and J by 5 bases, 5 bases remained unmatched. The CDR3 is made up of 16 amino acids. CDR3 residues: CASSYPPGQGDNEQFF. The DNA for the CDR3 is TGTGCCAGCAGTTACCCACCGGGACAGGGGGACAATGAGCAGTTCTTC.

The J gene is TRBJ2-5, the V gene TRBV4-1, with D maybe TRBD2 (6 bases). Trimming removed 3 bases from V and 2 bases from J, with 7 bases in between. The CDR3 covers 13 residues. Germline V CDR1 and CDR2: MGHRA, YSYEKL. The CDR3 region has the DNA TGCGCCAGCAGCCATGCGGGGCAAGAGACCCAGTACTTC. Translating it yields CASSHAGQETQYF.